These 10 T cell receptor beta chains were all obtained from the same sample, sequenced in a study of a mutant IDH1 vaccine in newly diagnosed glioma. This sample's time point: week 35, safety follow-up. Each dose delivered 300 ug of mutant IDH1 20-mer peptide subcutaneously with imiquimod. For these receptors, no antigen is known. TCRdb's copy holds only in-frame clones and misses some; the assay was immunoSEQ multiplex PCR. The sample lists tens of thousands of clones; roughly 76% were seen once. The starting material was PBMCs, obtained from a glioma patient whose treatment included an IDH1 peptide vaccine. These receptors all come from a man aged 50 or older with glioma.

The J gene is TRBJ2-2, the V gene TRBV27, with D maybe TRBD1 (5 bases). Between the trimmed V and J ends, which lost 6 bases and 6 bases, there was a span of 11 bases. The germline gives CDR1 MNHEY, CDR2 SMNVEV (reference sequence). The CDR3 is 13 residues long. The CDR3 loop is CASRWGSAGELFF. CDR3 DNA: TGTGCCAGCAGATGGGGCTCAGCCGGGGAGCTGTTTTTT.

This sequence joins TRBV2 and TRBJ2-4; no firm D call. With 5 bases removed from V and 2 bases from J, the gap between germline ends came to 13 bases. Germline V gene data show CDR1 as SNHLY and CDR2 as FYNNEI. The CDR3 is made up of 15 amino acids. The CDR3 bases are TGTGCCAGCAGTAGGCCAAACGGGCCCAAAAACATTCAGTACTTC. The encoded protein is CASSRPNGPKNIQYF.

The CDR3 protein is CAGQGQNESPLHF. The CDR3 DNA follows: TGTGCCGGTCAGGGACAGAACGAATCACCCCTCCACTTT. This sequence joins TRBV30 and TRBJ1-6; 7 positions agree with TRBD1. V was pared by 8 bases and J by 10 bases, with 11 bases of the junction left unmatched. Germline V CDR1 and CDR2: GTSNPN, SVGIG (reference sequence). The CDR3 length is 13 residues.

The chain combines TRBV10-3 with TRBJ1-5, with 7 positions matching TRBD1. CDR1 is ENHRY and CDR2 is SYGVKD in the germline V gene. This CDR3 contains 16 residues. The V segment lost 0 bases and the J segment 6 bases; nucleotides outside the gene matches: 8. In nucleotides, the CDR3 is TGTGCCATCAGTGAGTCGTATCAGGGGGAGGGTCAGCCCCAGCATTTT. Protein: CAISESYQGEGQPQHF.

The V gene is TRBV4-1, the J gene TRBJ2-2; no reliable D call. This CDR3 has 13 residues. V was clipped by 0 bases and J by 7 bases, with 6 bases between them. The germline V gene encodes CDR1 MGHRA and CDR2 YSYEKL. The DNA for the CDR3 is TGCGCCAGCAGCCAAGATCGAAACGGGGAGCTGTTTTTT. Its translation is CASSQDRNGELFF.

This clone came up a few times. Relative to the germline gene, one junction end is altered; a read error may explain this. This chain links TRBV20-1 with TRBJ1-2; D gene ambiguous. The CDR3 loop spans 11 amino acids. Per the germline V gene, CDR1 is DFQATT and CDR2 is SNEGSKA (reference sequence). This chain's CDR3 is CSADTTAGFAF. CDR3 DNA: TGCAGTGCTGATACCACAGCGGGGTTCGCCTTC.

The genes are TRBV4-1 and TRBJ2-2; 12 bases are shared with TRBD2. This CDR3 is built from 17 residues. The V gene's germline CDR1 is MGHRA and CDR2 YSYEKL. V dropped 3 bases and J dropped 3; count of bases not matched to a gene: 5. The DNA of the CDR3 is TGCGCCAGCAGCCAGCAACTAGCGGGAGGCTACACCGGGGAGCTGTTTTTT. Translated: CASSQQLAGGYTGELFF.

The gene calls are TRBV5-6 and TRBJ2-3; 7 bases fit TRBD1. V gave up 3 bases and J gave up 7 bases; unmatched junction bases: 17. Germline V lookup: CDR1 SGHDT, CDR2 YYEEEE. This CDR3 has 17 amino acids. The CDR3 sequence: CASSWEKGQRKMHTQYF. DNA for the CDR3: TGTGCCAGCAGCTGGGAGAAGGGACAGAGAAAGATGCATACGCAGTATTTT. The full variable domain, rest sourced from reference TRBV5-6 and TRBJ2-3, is DAGVTQSPTHLIKTRGQQVTLRCSPKSGHDTVSWYQQALGQGPQFIFQYYEEEERQRGNFPDRFSGHQFPNYSSELNVNALLLGDSALYLCASSWEKGQRKMHTQYFGPGTRLTVL.

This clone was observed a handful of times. The CDR3 DNA reads TGTGCCAGCAGTTTATCAGGAGAGGGACAGCCCCAGCATTTT. Translated, it gives CASSLSGEGQPQHF. The chain links TRBV27 to TRBJ1-5; D is undetermined. V lost 0 bases and J lost 7, with 10 bases in between. The germline V gene has CDR1 MNHEY and CDR2 SMNVEV (reference sequence). The CDR3 loop spans 14 amino acids.

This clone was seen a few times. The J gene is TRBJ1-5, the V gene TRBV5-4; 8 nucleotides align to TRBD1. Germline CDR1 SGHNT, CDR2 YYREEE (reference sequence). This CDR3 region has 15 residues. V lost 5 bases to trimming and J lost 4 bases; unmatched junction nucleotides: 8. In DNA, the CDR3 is TGTGCCAGCAGTCTTCAGGGGGCAGATAATCAGCCCCAGCATTTT. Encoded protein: CASSLQGADNQPQHF. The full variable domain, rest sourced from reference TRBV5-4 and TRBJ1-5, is ETGVTQSPTHLIKTRGQQVTLRCSSQSGHNTVSWYQQALGQGPQFIFQYYREEENGRGNFPPRFSGLQFPNYSSELNVNALELDDSALYLCASSLQGADNQPQHFGDGTRLSIL.